The 10 T cell receptor beta chains presented below share a single source sample, sequenced in a study of T-cell memory formation after mild COVID-19 (dated by TCRdb to about 2021). Receptors were amplified or captured by 5' RACE. Sequencing instrument: Illumina NovaSeq 6000. TCRdb trimmed public reads at Q25 via fastp, called clones via MiXCR and kept in-frame beta chains. Identical CDR3 proteins give one entry, which carries the most common genes and DNA. The sample data list some 46,000 distinct CDR3 sequences, and 6.6% of these were observed just once. 0.79% of the sample is held by the ten biggest clonotypes. Input material: PBMCs or a T cell subset sorted from them (not recorded which). These receptors came from an adult who had mild COVID-19 (a few samples of this study predate the infection). The sample titles of this study are shuffled in the database, so cell type and time point are left out.

This clonotype was counted ten times or more. This chain links TRBV6-5 with TRBJ2-7; no definite D call. The V gene lost 2 bases and the J gene lost 5 bases, with 13 bases spanning the gap. The CDR3 consists of 14 residues. Per germline, CDR1 MNHEY and CDR2 SVGAGI. The CDR3, as DNA: TGTGCCAGCAGTTACCGGCTGGGCCCTGACGAGCAGTACTTC. It translates to CASSYRLGPDEQYF.

This sequence joins TRBV5-4 and TRBJ1-3; D is perhaps TRBD1 (5 bases). The CDR3 runs 14 residues. Germline-derived CDR1 and CDR2 are SGHNT and YYREEE (reference sequence). V shed 3 bases and J shed 1 base, with 8 bases lying between them. The CDR3: CASSWQGSGNTIYF. CDR3 sequence (DNA): TGTGCCAGCAGCTGGCAGGGTTCTGGAAACACCATATATTTT. Complete variable domain (other parts from reference TRBV5-4 and TRBJ1-3): ETGVTQSPTHLIKTRGQQVTLRCSSQSGHNTVSWYQQALGQGPQFIFQYYREEENGRGNFPPRFSGLQFPNYSSELNVNALELDDSALYLCASSWQGSGNTIYFGEGSWLTVV.

Only a few counts were recorded for this clonotype. The genes are TRBV12-5 and TRBJ2-1; 10 bases fit TRBD1. The V gene end was trimmed by 3 bases and the J gene end by 6 bases; junction bases not matched to a gene: 5. The germline CDR1 and CDR2 sequences are LGHNT and FRNRAP. CDR3 length equals 15 residues. CDR3 amino acids: CASGFGTGAANEQFF. The CDR3 coding sequence is TGTGCTAGTGGTTTCGGGACAGGGGCAGCCAATGAGCAGTTCTTC. Variable domain in full (rest from reference TRBV12-5 and TRBJ2-1): DARVTQTPRHKVTEMGQEVTMRCQPILGHNTVFWYRQTMMQGLELLAYFRNRAPLDDSGMPKDRFSAEMPDATLATLKIQPSEPRDSAVYFCASGFGTGAANEQFFGPGTRLTVL.

This clonotype was detected many times. The gene calls are TRBV12-3 or TRBV12-4 and TRBJ2-7; the match to TRBD1 covers 9 bases. After removal of 5 bases from V and 3 bases from J, the junction contained 11 bases not matched to a gene. The CDR3 totals 16 residues. CDR3 bases: TGTGCCAGCAGTCCAGCCGGGACAGGGTTTCTCTACGAGCAGTACTTC. Translating gives CASSPAGTGFLYEQYF.

This clonotype was found many times. CDR3 residues: CASHSAGTGRAGELFF. The CDR3 nucleotides read TGTGCCAGCCATTCTGCCGGGACAGGGAGGGCCGGGGAGCTGTTTTTT. J is TRBJ2-2 and V is TRBV12-3 or TRBV12-4; 9 nucleotides line up with TRBD1. With V trimmed by 8 bases and J by 6 bases, 13 bases remained unmatched. The length of the CDR3 is 16 residues.

This clonotype has at least ten counts. The rearrangement joins TRBV3-1 to TRBJ2-1; D unclear. The CDR3 runs to 16 residues. V was trimmed by 4 bases and J by 2 bases, leaving 15 bases between them. Germline V gene lookup returns CDR1 LGHDT and CDR2 YNNKEL (reference sequence). The CDR3: CASSLADWATYNEQFF. The DNA for the CDR3 is TGTGCCAGCAGCCTCGCCGACTGGGCAACCTACAATGAGCAGTTCTTC.

This chain connects TRBV24-1 to TRBJ2-1; the match to TRBD2 covers 8 bases. The V gene's germline CDR1 is KGHDR and CDR2 SFDVKD. Trimming cost V 4 bases and J 7 bases; bases outside gene matches: 11. This CDR3 is 16 amino acids long. The CDR3 sequence: CATSDPKAGALNEQFF. CDR3 nucleotides: TGTGCCACCAGTGACCCTAAAGCGGGGGCCCTTAATGAGCAGTTCTTC.

This clonotype occurred a few times. The rearrangement uses TRBV12-3 or TRBV12-4 and TRBJ1-6; D perhaps matches TRBD1 (5 bases). CDR3 size: 14 residues. Trimming took 2 bases from V and 11 from J, leaving 13 bases between them. CDR3 in amino acids: CASSLPGQRTPLHF. Here the CDR3 DNA reads TGTGCCAGCAGTTTACCAGGGCAGAGGACACCCCTCCACTTT.

The chain recombines TRBV12-3 or TRBV12-4 with TRBJ2-3, with a possible D match to TRBD2 (6 bases). The CDR3 is made up of 14 amino acids. V lost 6 bases and J 0 bases, leaving 10 bases between the germline ends. The CDR3 DNA reads as TGTGCCAGCAGGCGGGGTGCCAGCACAGATACGCAGTATTTT. It translates to CASRRGASTDTQYF.

This clonotype turned up a few times. This chain uses TRBV6-1 with TRBJ2-7; D unresolved. The CDR3 extends over 12 amino acids. The germline CDR1 and CDR2 sequences are MNHNS and SASEGT. The germline V and J ends were trimmed by 6 bases and 4 bases, with 10 bases remaining between them. The CDR3 DNA reads TGTGCCAGCAGGTACAGCCAATACGAGCAGTACTTC. Translated: CASRYSQYEQYF.